This record concerns one T cell receptor beta chain sequence. The sample belongs to a study of blood T cell repertoires in COVID-19. Recovery among Cohort 3 donors was established by two negative PCRs, clearance, or symptom resolution. The CDR3 contains 18 residues. Here immunoSEQ multiplex PCR was the method, and the copy in TCRdb shows in-frame clones only, minus some. Altogether about 250,000 clones are present, around 86% being singletons, with the ten largest covering around 1.8%. This sequence joins TRBV21-1 and TRBJ2-2; no check of the table's D call, TRBD1, against the DNA was made. TRBV21-1 is a known pseudogene. The clonotype was recovered from a man aged 40-49 years who had recovered from COVID-19. Sequenced: PBMCs or T cells enriched from blood (not recorded which). The CDR3 DNA reads TGTGCCAGCAGCGAGCCGGACGGGACAGGAGGGGACACCGGGGAGCTGTTTTTT. Its translation is CASSEPDGTGGDTGELFF.